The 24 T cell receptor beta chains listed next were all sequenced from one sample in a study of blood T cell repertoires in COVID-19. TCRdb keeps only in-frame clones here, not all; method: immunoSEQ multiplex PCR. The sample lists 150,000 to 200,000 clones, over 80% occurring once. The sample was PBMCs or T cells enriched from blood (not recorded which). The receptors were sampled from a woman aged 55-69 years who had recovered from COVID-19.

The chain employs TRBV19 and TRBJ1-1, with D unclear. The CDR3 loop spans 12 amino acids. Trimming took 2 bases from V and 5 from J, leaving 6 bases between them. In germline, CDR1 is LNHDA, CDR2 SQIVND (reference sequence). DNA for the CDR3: TGTGCCAGTAGTATACCCGGGACTGAAGCTTTCTTT. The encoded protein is CASSIPGTEAFF.

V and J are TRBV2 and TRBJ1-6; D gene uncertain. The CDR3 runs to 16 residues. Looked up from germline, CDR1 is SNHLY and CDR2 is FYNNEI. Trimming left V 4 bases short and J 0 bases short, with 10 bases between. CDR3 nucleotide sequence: TGTGCCAGCAGTGGCCGCGGAAGCTCCTATAATTCACCCCTCCACTTT. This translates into CASSGRGSSYNSPLHF.

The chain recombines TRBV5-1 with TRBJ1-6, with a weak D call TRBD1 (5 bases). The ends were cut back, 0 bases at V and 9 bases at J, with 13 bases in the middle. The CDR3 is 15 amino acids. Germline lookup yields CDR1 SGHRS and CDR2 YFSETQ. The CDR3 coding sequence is TGCGCCAGCAGCTTGGGGGGCGCACCCGGTTCACCCCTCCACTTT. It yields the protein CASSLGGAPGSPLHF.

This chain's CDR3 is CASSLVQGARETQYF. The CDR3 nucleotides read TGTGCCAGCAGCTTAGTACAGGGGGCTCGGGAGACCCAGTACTTC. The V and J genes are TRBV5-6 and TRBJ2-5; the match to TRBD1 covers 9 bases. CDR1 SGHDT and CDR2 YYEEEE come from the germline V gene. The J segment lost 5 bases and the V segment lost 2 bases, leaving 7 bases of the junction unmatched. The CDR3 extends over 15 amino acids.

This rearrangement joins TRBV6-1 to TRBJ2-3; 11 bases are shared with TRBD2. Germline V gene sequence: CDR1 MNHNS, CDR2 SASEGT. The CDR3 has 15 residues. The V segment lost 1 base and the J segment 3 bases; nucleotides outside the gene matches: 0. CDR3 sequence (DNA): TGTGCCAGCAGTGAAGGGACTAGCGGGACAGATACGCAGTATTTT. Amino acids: CASSEGTSGTDTQYF.

The CDR3 DNA reads as TGTGCCACCAGTGATTCGACACCGTTCTCCTACAATGAGCAGTTCTTC. Its translation: CATSDSTPFSYNEQFF. This chain joins TRBV24-1 and TRBJ2-1; D is unclear. V was cut by 2 bases and J by 0 bases, with 10 bases left in between. Germline CDR1 is KGHDR and CDR2 is SFDVKD. The CDR3 has 16 residues.

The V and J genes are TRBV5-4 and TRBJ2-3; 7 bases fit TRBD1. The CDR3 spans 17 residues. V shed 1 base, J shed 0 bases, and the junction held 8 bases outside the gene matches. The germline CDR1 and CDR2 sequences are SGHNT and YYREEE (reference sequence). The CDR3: CASSLRRGGSSTDTQYF. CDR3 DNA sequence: TGTGCCAGCAGCTTGCGGAGAGGGGGCTCTAGCACAGATACGCAGTATTTT.

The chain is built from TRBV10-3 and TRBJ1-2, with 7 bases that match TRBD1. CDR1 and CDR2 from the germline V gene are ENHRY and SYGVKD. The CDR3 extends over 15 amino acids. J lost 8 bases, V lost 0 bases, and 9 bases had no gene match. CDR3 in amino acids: CAISESVEGARGYTF. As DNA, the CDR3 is TGTGCCATCAGTGAGTCCGTAGAGGGGGCGCGAGGCTACACCTTC.

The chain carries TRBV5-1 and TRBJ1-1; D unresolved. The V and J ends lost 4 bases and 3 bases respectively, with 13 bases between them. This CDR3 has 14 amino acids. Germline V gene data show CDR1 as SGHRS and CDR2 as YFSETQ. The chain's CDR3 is CASSPGGGYTEAFF. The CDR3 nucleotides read TGCGCCAGCAGCCCCGGTGGCGGTTACACTGAAGCTTTCTTT.

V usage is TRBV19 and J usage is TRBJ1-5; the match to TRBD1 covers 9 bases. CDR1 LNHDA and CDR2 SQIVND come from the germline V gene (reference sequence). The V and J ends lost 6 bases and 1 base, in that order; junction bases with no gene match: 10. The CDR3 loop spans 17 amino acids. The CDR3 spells CASRGQGGISSNQPQHF. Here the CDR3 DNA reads TGTGCCAGTAGGGGACAGGGCGGAATTTCAAGCAATCAGCCCCAGCATTTT.

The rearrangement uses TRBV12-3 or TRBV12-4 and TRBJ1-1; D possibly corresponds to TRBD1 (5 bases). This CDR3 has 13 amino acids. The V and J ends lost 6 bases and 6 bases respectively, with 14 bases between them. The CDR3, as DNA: TGTGCCAGCAGCCGGGGGGGGTACTCTGAAGCTTTCTTT. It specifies CASSRGGYSEAFF.

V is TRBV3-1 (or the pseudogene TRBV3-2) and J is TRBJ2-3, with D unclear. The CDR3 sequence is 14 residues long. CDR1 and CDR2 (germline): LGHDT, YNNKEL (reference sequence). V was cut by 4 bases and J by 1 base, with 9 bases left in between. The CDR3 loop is CASSRRRGTDTQYF. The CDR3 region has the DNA TGTGCCAGCAGCCGTCGTCGTGGCACAGATACGCAGTATTTT.

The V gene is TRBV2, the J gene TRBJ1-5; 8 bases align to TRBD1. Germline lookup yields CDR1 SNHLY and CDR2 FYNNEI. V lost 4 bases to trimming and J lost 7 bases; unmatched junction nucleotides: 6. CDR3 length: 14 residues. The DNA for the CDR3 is TGTGCCAGCAGTGTCGGACAGGGCTTCCAGCCCCAGCATTTT. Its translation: CASSVGQGFQPQHF.

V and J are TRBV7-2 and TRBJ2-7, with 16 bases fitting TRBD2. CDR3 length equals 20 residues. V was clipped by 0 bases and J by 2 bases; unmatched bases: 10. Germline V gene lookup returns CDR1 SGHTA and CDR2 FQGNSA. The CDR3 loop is CASSLAVGLAGGPSPYEQYF. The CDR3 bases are TGTGCCAGCAGCTTAGCCGTGGGACTAGCGGGAGGGCCCTCCCCCTACGAGCAGTACTTC.

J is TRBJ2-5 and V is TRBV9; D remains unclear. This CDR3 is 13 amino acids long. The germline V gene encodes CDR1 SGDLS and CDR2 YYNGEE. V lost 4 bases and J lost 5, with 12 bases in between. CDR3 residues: CASSSHPGETQYF. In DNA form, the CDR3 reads TGTGCCAGCAGCAGCCACCCGGGTGAGACCCAGTACTTC.

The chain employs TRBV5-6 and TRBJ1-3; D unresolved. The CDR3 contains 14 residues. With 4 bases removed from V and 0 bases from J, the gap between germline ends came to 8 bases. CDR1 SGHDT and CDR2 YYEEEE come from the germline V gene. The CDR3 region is CASSAVRSGNTIYF. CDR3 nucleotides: TGTGCCAGCAGCGCGGTACGCTCTGGAAACACCATATATTTT.

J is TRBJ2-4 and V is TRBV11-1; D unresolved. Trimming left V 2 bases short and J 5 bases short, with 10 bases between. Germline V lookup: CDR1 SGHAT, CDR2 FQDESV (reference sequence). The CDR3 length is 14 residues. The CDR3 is CASSLSAVENIQYF. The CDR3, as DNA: TGTGCCAGCAGCTTATCCGCAGTCGAAAACATTCAGTACTTC. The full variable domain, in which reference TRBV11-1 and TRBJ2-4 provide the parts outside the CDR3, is EAEVAQSPRYKITEKSQAVAFWCDPISGHATLYWYRQILGQGPELLVQFQDESVVDDSQLPKDRFSAERLKGVDSTLKIQPAELGDSAMYLCASSLSAVENIQYFGAGTRLSVL.

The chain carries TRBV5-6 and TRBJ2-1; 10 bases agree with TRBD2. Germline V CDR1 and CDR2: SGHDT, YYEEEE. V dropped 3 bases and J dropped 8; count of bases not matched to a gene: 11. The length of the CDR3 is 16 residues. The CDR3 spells CASSWGASGSGYEQFF. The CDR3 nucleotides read TGTGCCAGCAGCTGGGGGGCTAGCGGGAGCGGTTATGAGCAGTTCTTC.

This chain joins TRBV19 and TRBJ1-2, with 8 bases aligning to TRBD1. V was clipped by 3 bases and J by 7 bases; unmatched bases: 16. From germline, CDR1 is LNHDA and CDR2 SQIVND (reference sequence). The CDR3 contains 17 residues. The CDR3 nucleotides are TGTGCCAGTAGTATCTACGGACAGGGTCTGGGCTCTATTGGCTACACCTTC. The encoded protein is CASSIYGQGLGSIGYTF.

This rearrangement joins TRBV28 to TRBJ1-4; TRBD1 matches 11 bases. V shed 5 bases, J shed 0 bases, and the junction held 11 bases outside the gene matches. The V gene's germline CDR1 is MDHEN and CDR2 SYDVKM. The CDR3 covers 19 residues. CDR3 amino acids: CASSTTGMGQGATNEKLFF. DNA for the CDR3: TGTGCCAGCAGTACCACAGGGATGGGACAGGGGGCAACTAATGAAAAACTGTTTTTT.

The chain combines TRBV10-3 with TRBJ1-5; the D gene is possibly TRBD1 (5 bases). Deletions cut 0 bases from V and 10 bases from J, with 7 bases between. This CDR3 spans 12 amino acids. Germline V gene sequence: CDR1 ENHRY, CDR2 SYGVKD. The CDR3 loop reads CAISESTDPQHF. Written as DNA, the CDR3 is TGTGCCATCAGTGAGTCGACAGATCCCCAGCATTTT.

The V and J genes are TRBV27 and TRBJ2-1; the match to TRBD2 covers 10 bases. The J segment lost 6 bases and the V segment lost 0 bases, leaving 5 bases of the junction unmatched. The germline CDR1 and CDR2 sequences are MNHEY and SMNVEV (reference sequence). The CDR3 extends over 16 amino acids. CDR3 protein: CASSLSRLAGLNEQFF. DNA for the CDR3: TGTGCCAGCAGTTTATCTCGACTAGCGGGCCTCAATGAGCAGTTCTTC.

This CDR3 reads CASGLVQRGRTHEQYF. CDR3 DNA: TGTGCTAGTGGTTTGGTACAAAGGGGGCGCACCCACGAGCAGTACTTC. The V call is TRBV12-5, the J call TRBJ2-7; 7 bases fit TRBD1. CDR3 length: 16 residues. Unmatched junction bases numbered 10, after V lost 0 bases and J lost 5 bases. From germline, CDR1 is LGHNT and CDR2 FRNRAP.

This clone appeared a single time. CDR3 nucleotides: TGCGCCAGCAGCTTGAGGAGTGGCGGCAATCAGCCCCAGCATTTT. Its translation: CASSLRSGGNQPQHF. The chain has TRBV5-1 and TRBJ1-5; unclear D gene. Trimming shortened V by 1 base and J by 2 bases, and 10 bases separated the two germline ends. Germline V gene sequence: CDR1 SGHRS, CDR2 YFSETQ. This CDR3 has 15 amino acids. The whole variable domain, filled in from reference TRBV5-1 and TRBJ1-5, reads KAGVTQTPRYLIKTRGQQVTLSCSPISGHRSVSWYQQTPGQGLQFLFEYFSETQRNKGNFPGRFSGRQFSNSRSEMNVSTLELGDSALYLCASSLRSGGNQPQHFGDGTRLSIL.